This is a list of T cell receptor beta chains from one sample in a study of CD8+ T cells in alopecia areata. Assay used: immunoSEQ multiplex PCR; TCRdb lists only in-frame clones, some missing. The profile shows roughly 100,000 clones, roughly half of them singletons. Sequenced: CD4+ T cells sorted from blood. These receptors were collected from a human donor in good health. Both conserved end residues are part of each CDR3. D genes are given only for firm matches. Size tells how often a clone was seen (once, few, many) or the class of an expanded clone, and some rows leave it out.

j_call cdr3_length v_call clone_size d_call cdr3_aa cdr3_nt
TRBJ1-3 11 TRBV29-1 NA NA CSARGGNTIYF TGCAGCGCCCGGGGGGGAAACACCATATATTTT
TRBJ1-6 17 TRBV30 NA TRBD1 CAWSARQGISYNSPLHF TGTGCCTGGAGCGCCCGACAGGGAATCTCCTATAATTCACCCCTCCACTTT
TRBJ2-6 16 TRBV2 medium-sized NA CASSEIWQNGANVLTF TGTGCCAGCAGTGAAATCTGGCAGAACGGGGCCAACGTCCTGACTTTC
TRBJ1-6 13 TRBV19 NA NA CASSRQNNSPLHF TGTGCCAGTAGTAGGCAGAATAATTCACCCCTCCACTTT
TRBJ2-3 15 TRBV21-1 NA NA CASNTGLGYTDTQYF TGTGCCAGCAACACAGGGTTGGGGTATACAGATACGCAGTATTTT
TRBJ2-7 13 TRBV4-2 NA NA CASSPEIRYEQYF TGTGCCAGCAGCCCGGAAATTCGATACGAGCAGTACTTC
TRBJ1-2 12 TRBV6-1 NA NA CASMTDNYGYTF TGTGCCAGCATGACGGATAACTATGGCTACACCTTC
TRBJ2-7 14 TRBV19 NA NA CASSRGGARDEQYF TGTGCCAGTAGTCGAGGGGGAGCCCGCGACGAGCAGTACTTC
TRBJ2-5 16 TRBV14 NA NA CASSQGAASAQETQYF TGTGCCAGCAGCCAAGGGGCGGCTAGCGCCCAAGAGACCCAGTACTTC
TRBJ1-5 17 TRBV7-9 NA TRBD1 CASSLGTGGKLMQPQHF TGTGCCAGCAGCTTAGGGACAGGGGGCAAGTTAATGCAGCCCCAGCATTTT
TRBJ1-5 16 TRBV15 NA NA CATSRDRRGGNQPQHF TGTGCCACCAGCAGAGATCGGCGGGGGGGCAATCAGCCCCAGCATTTT
TRBJ2-1 13 TRBV7-9 few NA CASNLQGQGEQFF TGTGCCAGCAACCTACAGGGTCAAGGAGAGCAGTTCTTC
TRBJ1-1 14 TRBV2 NA NA CASSLGTWNTEAFF TGTGCCAGCAGCCTTGGGACATGGAACACTGAAGCTTTCTTT
TRBJ2-5 16 TRBV30 NA TRBD2 CARTSGGALFGETQYF TGTGCCCGGACTAGCGGGGGGGCGTTATTTGGAGAGACCCAGTACTTC
TRBJ2-3 17 TRBV5-1 NA NA CASSLSGTSKSTDTQYF TGCGCCAGCAGCTTGTCCGGGACCTCTAAAAGCACAGATACGCAGTATTTT
TRBJ1-1 13 TRBV19 few TRBD1 CASSATGGTEAFF TGTGCCAGTAGTGCAACAGGGGGCACTGAAGCTTTCTTT
TRBJ2-7 15 TRBV28 few TRBD1 CASRPGTGFIHEQYF TGTGCCAGCAGACCCGGGACAGGGTTCATCCACGAGCAGTACTTC
TRBJ1-2 14 TRBV6-6 few NA CASSYSRHNYGYTF TGTGCCAGCAGTTACTCTAGGCATAACTATGGCTACACCTTC
TRBJ2-7 14 TRBV30 NA TRBD1 CAWSVIRGHYEQYF TGTGCCTGGAGTGTGATCAGGGGGCACTACGAGCAGTACTTC
TRBJ2-5 15 TRBV18 NA TRBD2 CASSPVSGVAETQYF TGTGCCAGCTCACCGGTCAGCGGGGTTGCAGAGACCCAGTACTTC
TRBJ2-2 13 TRBV30 NA NA CAWSVLDTGELFF TGTGCCTGGAGTGTACTGGACACCGGGGAGCTGTTTTTT
TRBJ1-5 15 TRBV7-2 few TRBD1 CASSTGQLGNQPQHF TGTGCCAGCAGCACGGGACAGCTCGGCAATCAGCCCCAGCATTTT
TRBJ2-7 15 TRBV7-2 NA TRBD2 CASSWGLARDYEQYF TGTGCCAGCAGCTGGGGACTAGCGAGGGATTACGAGCAGTACTTC
TRBJ2-5 15 TRBV2 NA TRBD2 CASILPAGGQETQYF TGTGCCAGCATCCTCCCGGCGGGGGGGCAAGAGACCCAGTACTTC
TRBJ2-7 14 TRBV5-6 NA NA CASRPIGTFYEQYF TGTGCCAGCAGACCTATTGGGACCTTCTACGAGCAGTACTTC
TRBJ1-2 14 TRBV27 NA TRBD1 CASSNDRADYGYTF TGTGCCAGCAGCAACGACAGGGCCGACTATGGCTACACCTTC
TRBJ1-2 15 TRBV6-5 few TRBD1 CASSPPGQGGGGYTF TGTGCCAGCAGTCCTCCGGGACAGGGAGGTGGTGGCTACACCTTC
TRBJ2-7 11 TRBV20-1 NA TRBD1 CSARTGNEQYF TGCAGTGCTAGGACAGGGAACGAGCAGTACTTC